This T cell receptor beta chain was sequenced in a study of blood T cell repertoires in COVID-19. Germline V gene sequence: CDR1 MDHEN, CDR2 SYDVKM. This CDR3 spans 14 amino acids. V was shortened by 6 bases and J by 5 bases, with 16 bases between the two germline ends. In the source study's methods: The authors estimated nucleated cell counts from reference gene primer amplification. Sequencing used immunoSEQ multiplex PCR; TCRdb keeps in-frame clones, though not all of them. V, J and clone size reflect that table, while D and trimming were determined from the DNA. The table has about 300,000 clones, roughly 91% seen once; the top ten hold 2.5% to 3%. Recruitment covered 20 to 25 US areas and drew participants whose ages spanned about 18 to 100 years. Participants reported their clinical history, and cohort assignment relied on those reports. Exposed volunteers were people who met a COVID-19 case within 2 weeks before study entry.

This chain connects TRBV28 to TRBJ1-1, with D possibly TRBD1 on 6 matching bases. Material for sequencing was PBMCs or T cells enriched from blood (not recorded which). The source is a woman aged 50 to 65 who had been exposed to COVID-19. The CDR3 nucleotides are TGTGCCAGCAGAGCCGGGGGGCCGGGGACTGAAGCTTTCTTT. Protein product: CASRAGGPGTEAFF.